The sequence of this T cell receptor beta chain was determined in a study of OX40 agonist ivuxolimab in advanced cancers. Study context: Three patients, one with hepatocellular carcinoma and two with cutaneous melanoma, responded partially.

Trimming took off 5 bases at V and 5 bases at J, with 18 bases between the two ends. Germline V lookup: CDR1 SNHLY, CDR2 FYNNEI. The CDR3 is 16 amino acids. This table comes from immunoSEQ multiplex PCR, and its TCRdb copy is limited to in-frame clones, with some not included. The table includes around 78,000 clones, around 86% detected once. At cycle 4 day 1, cycle 7 day 1, and baseline, blood was sampled. The rearrangement uses TRBV2 and TRBJ2-2; weak D call: TRBD1 (6 bases). The sample consisted of CD4+ or CD8+ T cells sorted from blood, taken in a trial of the OX40 agonist ivuxolimab. The TCR was taken from an adult with an advanced solid tumor such as melanoma, head and neck, liver or kidney cancer. In DNA form, the CDR3 reads TGTGCCAGCAGTAATACCGGGACACATCGGACCGGGGAGCTGTTTTTT. It encodes CASSNTGTHRTGELFF. The full variable domain, its missing parts supplied by reference TRBV2 and TRBJ2-2, is EPEVTQTPSHQVTQMGQEVILRCVPISNHLYFYWYRQILGQKVEFLVSFYNNEISEKSEIFDDQFSVERPDGSNFTLKIRSTKLEDSAMYFCASSNTGTHRTGELFFGEGSRLTVL.